The clone carrying this TCR beta chain has just a few counts. A single record per CDR3 protein comes from TCRdb applying MiXCR to the RT-PCR reads. The table includes 500,000 to 600,000 distinct CDR3 sequences, about 11% detected once. Germline values: CDR1 SEHNR, CDR2 FQNEAQ (reference sequence). The CDR3 runs 14 residues. The ends were cut back, 8 bases at V and 7 bases at J, with 20 bases in the middle. This sample is drawn from a study of response to subunit inactivated influenza vaccine. This sample also belongs to another study, concerning T cells expressing NK-cell markers. That publication notes: TCR beta cDNA was generated via 5'RACE template switching incorporating UMIs.

The chain carries TRBV7-9 and TRBJ1-2; D is possibly TRBD1 (6 bases). The sequence was obtained from a man aged 45-65 years who received an inactivated influenza vaccine. The sample consisted of PBMCs from blood, taken on the day of vaccination. The CDR3 loop is CASGLGTTQLGYTF. The CDR3 DNA sequence: TGTGCCAGCGGGTTGGGGACAACCCAACTTGGCTACACCTTC.